This passage covers 11 T cell receptor beta chains from one sample sequenced in a study of T cells in pancreatic ductal adenocarcinoma. Surgery without prior neoadjuvant therapy was the treatment of the selected pancreatic ductal adenocarcinoma patients. Sequencing used immunoSEQ multiplex PCR; TCRdb keeps in-frame clones, though not all of them. The sample lists 85,000 to 120,000 clones, around 96% occurring once. Sequencing was done on a sample of PBMCs. The receptors stem from a human donor with pancreatic ductal adenocarcinoma.

The chain combines TRBV13 with TRBJ2-1; maybe TRBD2 (6 bases). V was shortened by 4 bases and J by 10 bases, with 14 bases between the two germline ends. From germline, CDR1 is PRHDT and CDR2 FYEKMQ (reference sequence). CDR3 length: 13 residues. The CDR3 DNA reads TGTGCCAGCAGCTCAACCGGAGGGAACGAGCAGTTCTTC. It encodes CASSSTGGNEQFF.

The J gene is TRBJ1-2, the V gene TRBV19; the match to TRBD1 covers 8 bases. V shed 5 bases, J shed 3 bases, and the junction held 8 bases outside the gene matches. Germline-derived CDR1 and CDR2 are LNHDA and SQIVND (reference sequence). This CDR3 contains 15 residues. The CDR3 DNA reads TGTGCCAGTAGTCGGGCGGACAGGGCGGACTATGGCTACACCTTC. Residues: CASSRADRADYGYTF.

The rearrangement joins TRBV6-5 to TRBJ2-2; 7 bases match TRBD2. Germline CDR1 is MNHEY and CDR2 is SVGAGI. There are 15 residues in the CDR3. V lost 7 bases, J lost 5 bases, and 10 bases stayed unmatched. CDR3 region: CASKQPGLSTGELFF. CDR3 nucleotide sequence: TGTGCCAGCAAGCAACCGGGACTATCGACCGGGGAGCTGTTTTTT.

The genes are TRBV7-9 and TRBJ1-4; D gene unclear. V shed 5 bases and J shed 6 bases, with 16 bases lying between them. The CDR3 runs to 15 residues. Germline values: CDR1 SEHNR, CDR2 FQNEAQ (reference sequence). In DNA, the CDR3 is TGTGCCAGCAGCCCGGACGGGAGGGTCGATGAAAAACTGTTTTTT. Translating gives CASSPDGRVDEKLFF.

The V call is TRBV5-6, the J call TRBJ1-1, with a possible D match to TRBD1 (6 bases). The V end lost 3 bases, the J end lost 0 bases, and 15 bases lay between the germline ends. The CDR3 extends over 16 amino acids. CDR1 is SGHDT, CDR2 YYEEEE, per germline. This chain's CDR3 is CASSSSGQGMNTEAFF. The CDR3 coding sequence is TGTGCCAGCAGCTCGTCTGGGCAGGGGATGAACACTGAAGCTTTCTTT. The full variable domain, with the rest looked up from reference TRBV5-6 and TRBJ1-1, is DAGVTQSPTHLIKTRGQQVTLRCSPKSGHDTVSWYQQALGQGPQFIFQYYEEEERQRGNFPDRFSGHQFPNYSSELNVNALLLGDSALYLCASSSSGQGMNTEAFFGQGTRLTVV.

The V call is TRBV18, the J call TRBJ1-1; TRBD1 might be the D (6 bases). V was shortened by 6 bases and J by 1 base, with 12 bases between the two germline ends. This CDR3 has 14 residues. In germline, CDR1 is KGHSH, CDR2 LQKENI. DNA for the CDR3: TGTGCCAGCTCGCCAGGGGCCACGAACACTGAAGCTTTCTTT. Protein sequence: CASSPGATNTEAFF.

The chain carries TRBV5-6 and TRBJ2-7; TRBD2 is a possible D gene (6 bases). Per the germline V gene, CDR1 is SGHDT and CDR2 is YYEEEE. Trimming took 6 bases from V and 1 from J, leaving 14 bases between them. The CDR3 totals 14 residues. The DNA for the CDR3 is TGTGCCAGCACACGCGGGGCATGGTCCTACGAGCAGTACTTC. The encoded protein is CASTRGAWSYEQYF.

This clone was seen just once. The genes are TRBV7-7 and TRBJ1-5; 9 bases are shared with TRBD1. Trimming removed 5 bases from V and 9 bases from J; junction bases left unmatched: 17. The CDR3 totals 17 residues. Germline V gives CDR1 SSHAT, CDR2 FNYEAQ (reference sequence). The CDR3 sequence: CASSLDRDREPFRPQHF. The CDR3, as DNA: TGTGCCAGCAGCCTGGATCGGGACAGGGAGCCTTTTCGGCCCCAGCATTTT.

The rearrangement links TRBV6-4 to TRBJ2-3; 9 nucleotides agree with TRBD2. The germline V gene has CDR1 MRHNA and CDR2 SNTAGT. After removal of 2 bases from V and 10 bases from J, the junction contained 10 bases not matched to a gene. The CDR3 has 15 amino acids. CDR3 amino acids: CASSDRREGGSAQYF. CDR3 coding DNA: TGTGCCAGCAGTGACAGGCGGGAGGGGGGGAGTGCGCAGTATTTT.

This clone was detected once. The chain has TRBV19 and TRBJ2-5; TRBD1 matches at 7 bases. Losses at the gene ends were 5 bases for V and 4 bases for J; bases not matched to a gene: 10. Germline V gene data show CDR1 as LNHDA and CDR2 as SQIVND (reference sequence). CDR3 size: 15 residues. CDR3 protein: CASSPQDREGETQYF. DNA for the CDR3: TGTGCCAGTAGTCCACAAGACAGGGAAGGAGAGACCCAGTACTTC.

The gene calls are TRBV5-8 and TRBJ1-2; the D is unclear. The CDR3 spans 17 residues. The germline V gene encodes CDR1 SGHTS and CDR2 YDEGEE. V was shortened by 5 bases and J by 2 bases, with 22 bases between the two germline ends. CDR3 region: CASRFLGVVGLNYGYTF. The DNA for the CDR3 is TGTGCCAGCAGGTTCCTGGGAGTCGTGGGCCTCAACTATGGCTACACCTTC. Full variable domain (rest looked up from reference TRBV5-8 and TRBJ1-2): EAGVTQSPTHLIKTRGQQATLRCSPISGHTSVYWYQQALGLGLQFLLWYDEGEERNRGNFPPRFSGRQFPNYSSELNVNALELEDSALYLCASRFLGVVGLNYGYTFGSGTRLTVV.